The next 23 T cell receptor beta chains were all read from a single sample in a study of Tregs in tolerant kidney transplant recipients. Clones were read by immunoSEQ multiplex PCR, and TCRdb kept only the in-frame ones, dropping some. The table has tens of thousands of clones, 75% to 95% seen once; the top ten hold 1.6%. Mixed chimerism was transient after nonmyeloablative marrow transplants from related graft donors. Here the sequenced sample was CD4+ T cells from blood (PBMCs), taken 24 months after the transplant. The receptors stem from a human patient who received a combined kidney and bone marrow transplant. Some T cells may arise from the graft donor.

The chain joins TRBV7-3 to TRBJ2-1; TRBD2 matches 8 bases. The CDR3 is made up of 15 amino acids. J was trimmed by 3 bases and V by 5 bases; bases with no gene match: 6. CDR1 SGHTA and CDR2 FQGTGA come from the germline V gene. The CDR3, as DNA: TGTGCCAGCAGCCCTTTCAGCGGGAGCTACAATGAGCAGTTCTTC. Translated: CASSPFSGSYNEQFF.

This chain links TRBV29-1 with TRBJ1-3; 9 positions match TRBD1. The J segment lost 7 bases and the V segment lost 4 bases, leaving 11 bases of the junction unmatched. The CDR3 consists of 15 residues. Per germline, CDR1 SQVTM and CDR2 ANQGSEA. The CDR3 bases are TGCAGCGTTGTGGGGGGACAGGGTCCCGGCAACACCATATATTTT. Amino acids: CSVVGGQGPGNTIYF.

This sequence joins TRBV6-6 and TRBJ1-1, with D tentatively TRBD1 (5 bases). The CDR3 extends over 14 amino acids. Germline assignment: CDR1 MNHNY and CDR2 SVGAGI (reference sequence). Deletions cut 2 bases from V and 1 base from J, with 8 bases between. CDR3 in DNA: TGTGCCAGCAGTTACCGACAGAAGAACACTGAAGCTTTCTTT. Residues: CASSYRQKNTEAFF.

The CDR3 loop reads CASSLLSGSGETQYF. The DNA for the CDR3 is TGTGCCAGCAGCCTTCTAAGCGGGAGTGGTGAGACCCAGTACTTC. This chain uses TRBV7-9 with TRBJ2-5; 8 bases line up with TRBD2. Germline V lookup: CDR1 SEHNR, CDR2 FQNEAQ (reference sequence). J lost 5 bases, V lost 5 bases, and 10 bases had no gene match. The length of the CDR3 is 15 residues.

The chain recombines TRBV10-3 with TRBJ1-6; possible D gene TRBD1, 5 bases. This CDR3 comprises 17 residues. Germline V CDR1 and CDR2: ENHRY, SYGVKD. Trimming cost V 4 bases and J 2 bases, with 15 bases left between them. The CDR3 region is CAISGSVGGTYNSPLHF. The CDR3 coding sequence is TGTGCCATCAGTGGTTCTGTGGGGGGGACCTATAATTCACCCCTCCACTTT.

V usage is TRBV30 and J usage is TRBJ2-3; D possibly corresponds to TRBD2 (6 bases). The CDR3 runs to 14 residues. V lost 3 bases to trimming and J lost 0 bases, with 10 bases between them. CDR1 is GTSNPN and CDR2 is SVGIG in the germline V gene (reference sequence). The CDR3 sequence: CAWREGTSTDTQYF. The CDR3 nucleotides read TGTGCCTGGAGGGAAGGGACTAGCACAGATACGCAGTATTTT.

The chain carries TRBV19 and TRBJ2-2, with TRBD2 matching 14 bases. Germline V CDR1 and CDR2: LNHDA, SQIVND (reference sequence). The ends lost 6 bases at V and 5 bases at J; junction bases unmatched: 11. This CDR3 spans 18 amino acids. CDR3 in amino acids: CASSDEGLAGVHTGELFF. The CDR3 DNA is TGTGCCAGTAGCGATGAGGGACTAGCGGGAGTACATACCGGGGAGCTGTTTTTT.

CDR3 bases: TGTGCCAGCTCGCCCCAGGGTCTAGACCTGCGCGATTCACCCCTCCACTTT. Protein: CASSPQGLDLRDSPLHF. V is TRBV18 and J is TRBJ1-6, with D possibly matching TRBD1 (5 bases). Trimming removed 6 bases at V and 8 bases at J, with 23 bases between. CDR3 length: 17 amino acids. In germline, CDR1 is KGHSH, CDR2 LQKENI.

The chain employs TRBV5-1 and TRBJ1-6; 9 bases align to TRBD1. V shed 7 bases, J shed 6 bases, and the junction held 8 bases outside the gene matches. The CDR3 contains 15 residues. Germline V gene lookup returns CDR1 SGHRS and CDR2 YFSETQ. CDR3 amino acids: CASGEQGAPNSPLHF. In nucleotides, the CDR3 is TGCGCCAGCGGGGAACAGGGGGCCCCTAATTCACCCCTCCACTTT.

This chain links TRBV10-3 with TRBJ2-3; TRBD2 matches at 11 bases. V shed 6 bases and J 1 base; nucleotides not matched to a gene: 9. This CDR3 is 17 amino acids long. In germline, CDR1 is ENHRY, CDR2 SYGVKD. The CDR3 reads CAIRETFSGRGTDTQYF. Written as DNA, the CDR3 is TGTGCCATCAGGGAGACTTTTAGCGGGAGGGGCACAGATACGCAGTATTTT.

The J gene is TRBJ2-3, the V gene TRBV11-2, with 11 bases matching TRBD2. The CDR3 is 16 residues long. Germline trimming cut 5 bases from V and 2 bases from J; bases unmatched to any gene: 6. CDR1 is SGHAT, CDR2 FQNNGV, per germline. In DNA form, the CDR3 reads TGTGCCAGCAGCGGTCGACTAGCGGGGCCCACAGATACGCAGTATTTT. Its translation is CASSGRLAGPTDTQYF.

This clone was detected a few times. The genes are TRBV5-1 and TRBJ2-3; TRBD1 agrees at 8 bases. Germline V gene sequence: CDR1 SGHRS, CDR2 YFSETQ. The CDR3 runs 16 residues. V lost 3 bases, J lost 2 bases, and 8 bases stayed unmatched. The CDR3 is CASSSGQGVYTDTQYF. The CDR3 DNA reads as TGCGCCAGCAGCTCCGGACAGGGTGTTTACACAGATACGCAGTATTTT.

The chain uses TRBV28 and TRBJ1-2, with D hard to call. Germline V gene sequence: CDR1 MDHEN, CDR2 SYDVKM. V dropped 2 bases and J dropped 0 bases, with 19 bases sitting between them. CDR3 length: 18 amino acids. The DNA for the CDR3 is TGTGCCAGCAGTTTACGTATCTTCCGGGGTGAAACTAACTATGGCTACACCTTC. This codes for CASSLRIFRGETNYGYTF.

This clone was seen a single time. The chain couples TRBV6-1 to TRBJ2-2, with TRBD1 as a possible D gene (6 bases). Trimming shortened V by 6 bases and J by 4 bases, and 12 bases separated the two germline ends. The germline V gene encodes CDR1 MNHNS and CDR2 SASEGT. The CDR3 runs to 14 residues. CDR3 bases: TGTGCCAGCAGACTGGGACAAATCACCGGGGAGCTGTTTTTT. It is translated as CASRLGQITGELFF.

This chain connects TRBV2 to TRBJ2-2; the match to TRBD2 covers 9 bases. CDR3 length: 15 amino acids. Germline values: CDR1 SNHLY, CDR2 FYNNEI. The trim removed 7 bases at V and 2 bases at J, leaving 5 bases unmatched. CDR3 sequence reads: CASTPTSGNTGELFF. The DNA of the CDR3 is TGTGCCAGCACCCCGACTAGCGGCAACACCGGGGAGCTGTTTTTT.

The chain combines TRBV5-4 with TRBJ1-2, with D possibly matching TRBD1 (6 bases). The V gene lost 4 bases and the J gene lost 6 bases, with 13 bases spanning the gap. The germline CDR1 and CDR2 sequences are SGHNT and YYREEE (reference sequence). The length of the CDR3 is 13 residues. The CDR3 nucleotides read TGTGCCAGCAGCAGACAGGCTTATAATGGCTACACCTTC. It encodes CASSRQAYNGYTF.

The CDR3 DNA follows: TGTGCCAGCAGCTTCGGACAGGGTCCAGCGGGGCCATCTGGAAACACCATATATTTT. It is translated as CASSFGQGPAGPSGNTIYF. The J gene is TRBJ1-3, the V gene TRBV7-6, with 8 bases lining up with TRBD1. This CDR3 is 19 amino acids long. Trimming at V came to 3 bases and at J to 1 base, leaving 14 bases not matched to a gene. Germline V CDR1 and CDR2: SGHVS, FNYEAQ. The full variable domain, its missing parts supplied by reference TRBV7-6 and TRBJ1-3, is GAGVSQSPRYKVTKRGQDVALRCDPISGHVSLYWYRQALGQGPEFLTYFNYEAQQDKSGLPNDRFSAERPEGSISTLTIQRTEQRDSAMYRCASSFGQGPAGPSGNTIYFGEGSWLTVV.

The chain is built from TRBV7-9 and TRBJ1-1, with D unclear. The CDR3 runs 15 residues. Germline CDR1 SEHNR, CDR2 FQNEAQ (reference sequence). Trimming pared 3 bases from V and 1 base from J, leaving 12 bases between. Here the CDR3 DNA reads TGTGCCAGCAGCTTCTCCGGGAGACCGAACACTGAAGCTTTCTTT. This codes for CASSFSGRPNTEAFF. Full variable domain (outside the CDR3, taken from reference TRBV7-9 and TRBJ1-1): DTGVSQNPRHKITKRGQNVTFRCDPISEHNRLYWYRQTLGQGPEFLTYFQNEAQLEKSRLLSDRFSAERPKGSFSTLEIQRTEQGDSAMYLCASSFSGRPNTEAFFGQGTRLTVV.

J is TRBJ1-1 and V is TRBV5-1; a weak D match, TRBD1 (5 bases). With 2 bases removed from V and 5 bases from J, the gap between germline ends came to 13 bases. CDR3 size: 14 residues. The germline V gene has CDR1 SGHRS and CDR2 YFSETQ. CDR3 in amino acids: CASSLGQGRTEAFF. DNA for the CDR3: TGCGCCAGCAGCTTAGGGCAGGGTAGGACTGAAGCTTTCTTT.

The rearrangement links TRBV29-1 to TRBJ1-1; no definite D call. Germline loops: CDR1 SQVTM, CDR2 ANQGSEA. V was clipped by 7 bases and J by 1 base, with 7 bases between them. This CDR3 comprises 11 residues. The CDR3 coding sequence is TGCAGCGGGAGTACGAACACTGAAGCTTTCTTT. It specifies CSGSTNTEAFF. The whole variable domain, filled in from reference TRBV29-1 and TRBJ1-1, reads SAVISQKPSRDICQRGTSLTIQCQVDSQVTMMFWYRQQPGQSLTLIATANQGSEATYESGFVIDKFPISRPNLTFSTLTVSNMSPEDSSIYLCSGSTNTEAFFGQGTRLTVV.

The CDR3 DNA is TGTGCCAGCAGCCGGGACAGGGCAAGAGAGACCCAGTACTTC. It specifies CASSRDRARETQYF. V gene TRBV7-9 combines with J gene TRBJ2-5, with 9 bases lining up with TRBD1. The V gene end was trimmed by 5 bases and the J gene end by 4 bases; junction bases not matched to a gene: 5. CDR3 length equals 14 residues. Germline CDR1 and CDR2: SEHNR and FQNEAQ (reference sequence).

The chain joins TRBV4-1 to TRBJ1-1, with 9 bases fitting TRBD1. The CDR3 is 15 residues long. Germline assignment: CDR1 MGHRA and CDR2 YSYEKL. J was trimmed by 5 bases and V by 3 bases; bases with no gene match: 7. Here the CDR3 DNA reads TGCGCCAGCAGCCAGCCTGGACAGGGGAAGACTGAAGCTTTCTTT. Translating it yields CASSQPGQGKTEAFF.

The gene calls are TRBV4-1 and TRBJ2-7; a possible D gene is TRBD2 (5 bases). This CDR3 region has 13 residues. With 3 bases removed from V and 3 bases from J, the gap between germline ends came to 9 bases. CDR1 MGHRA and CDR2 YSYEKL come from the germline V gene. CDR3: CASSQNRDYEQYF. CDR3 sequence (DNA): TGCGCCAGCAGCCAGAACCGGGACTACGAGCAGTACTTC.